Listed below are T cell receptor beta chains from one sample, sequenced in a study of siplizumab effects on memory and regulatory T cells. The assay was immunoSEQ multiplex PCR, and TCRdb's table has in-frame clones only and misses some. The table records some 100,000 clones, under 95% of them present only once. Input material: CD8+ T cells sorted from blood. These TCRs come from a human donor in good health. The CDR3 runs from the conserved cysteine through the conserved F or W. A D gene is named only where the DNA matches it firmly. Part of the rows lack a size; the others show once, few, many or a class for expanded clones.

j_call: TRBJ1-1
clone_size: -
d_call: TRBD1
v_call: TRBV5-6
cdr3_aa: CASSPVEGAHTEAFF
cdr3_nt: TGTGCCAGCAGCCCCGTGGAGGGGGCGCACACTGAAGCTTTCTTT

j_call: TRBJ2-1
clone_size: -
d_call: TRBD2
v_call: TRBV13
cdr3_aa: CASSFLAGGSNEQFF
cdr3_nt: TGTGCCAGCAGCTTCCTAGCGGGAGGCTCCAATGAGCAGTTCTTC

j_call: TRBJ2-7
clone_size: -
d_call: TRBD2
v_call: TRBV4-1
cdr3_aa: CASSQEFWREAHEQYF
cdr3_nt: TGCGCCAGCAGCCAAGAATTTTGGCGGGAGGCCCACGAGCAGTACTTC

j_call: TRBJ2-7
clone_size: -
d_call: -
v_call: TRBV7-9
cdr3_aa: CASSFDRTEQYF
cdr3_nt: TGTGCCAGCAGCTTTGACAGGACCGAGCAGTACTTC

j_call: TRBJ2-5
clone_size: -
d_call: -
v_call: TRBV15
cdr3_aa: CATSRDRTRQETQYF
cdr3_nt: TGTGCCACCAGCAGGGACCGGACGAGGCAAGAGACCCAGTACTTC

j_call: TRBJ1-1
clone_size: -
d_call: TRBD1
v_call: TRBV4-1
cdr3_aa: CASSHVQTGGNTEAFF
cdr3_nt: TGCGCCAGCAGCCACGTCCAAACAGGGGGGAACACTGAAGCTTTCTTT

j_call: TRBJ2-3
clone_size: -
d_call: -
v_call: TRBV7-8
cdr3_aa: CASSAPSHGTQYF
cdr3_nt: TGTGCCAGCAGCGCCCCTAGCCATGGTACGCAGTATTTT

j_call: TRBJ2-5
clone_size: -
d_call: TRBD2
v_call: TRBV19
cdr3_aa: CASSEAGTIETQYF
cdr3_nt: TGTGCCAGTAGTGAGGCCGGGACTATAGAGACCCAGTACTTC

j_call: TRBJ2-3
clone_size: -
d_call: TRBD2
v_call: TRBV27
cdr3_aa: CASSLVGLASTDTQYF
cdr3_nt: TGTGCCAGCAGTTTAGTTGGACTAGCGAGCACAGATACGCAGTATTTT

j_call: TRBJ2-5
clone_size: -
d_call: -
v_call: TRBV6-5
cdr3_aa: CASSYSEDNQETQYF
cdr3_nt: TGTGCCAGCAGTTACTCCGAGGACAACCAAGAGACCCAGTACTTC

j_call: TRBJ2-1
clone_size: -
d_call: TRBD2
v_call: TRBV7-9
cdr3_aa: CASSETRTSVSYNEQFF
cdr3_nt: TGTGCCAGCAGCGAAACCCGGACTAGCGTTTCCTACAATGAGCAGTTCTTC

j_call: TRBJ2-3
clone_size: -
d_call: -
v_call: TRBV4-1
cdr3_aa: CASSQEGSQKPDTQYF
cdr3_nt: TGCGCCAGCAGCCAAGAGGGGTCGCAGAAGCCAGATACGCAGTATTTT

j_call: TRBJ2-1
clone_size: -
d_call: -
v_call: TRBV9
cdr3_aa: CASSVDSPSIIEDEQFF
cdr3_nt: TGTGCCAGCAGCGTTGACAGTCCTTCGATCATTGAGGATGAGCAGTTCTTC

j_call: TRBJ2-4
clone_size: -
d_call: TRBD2
v_call: TRBV27
cdr3_aa: CASSLSTSGRNIQYF
cdr3_nt: TGTGCCAGCAGTTTATCAACTAGCGGGAGGAACATTCAGTACTTC

j_call: TRBJ1-1
clone_size: -
d_call: -
v_call: TRBV10-1
cdr3_aa: CASSEFGGTEAFF
cdr3_nt: TGCGCCAGCAGTGAATTTGGAGGGACTGAAGCTTTCTTT

j_call: TRBJ2-2
clone_size: once
d_call: -
v_call: TRBV7-8
cdr3_aa: CASIRGYTGELFF
cdr3_nt: TGTGCCAGCATCAGGGGTTACACCGGGGAGCTGTTTTTT

j_call: TRBJ1-2
clone_size: -
d_call: -
v_call: TRBV7-8
cdr3_aa: CASSFRGGYGYTF
cdr3_nt: TGTGCCAGCAGCTTCAGGGGCGGGTATGGCTACACCTTC

j_call: TRBJ2-7
clone_size: -
d_call: TRBD1
v_call: TRBV5-6
cdr3_aa: CASSPGQGFYEQYF
cdr3_nt: TGTGCCAGCAGCCCGGGACAGGGGTTCTACGAGCAGTACTTC

j_call: TRBJ1-5
clone_size: -
d_call: -
v_call: TRBV2
cdr3_aa: CAGSASFNQPQHF
cdr3_nt: TGTGCCGGGTCGGCGAGCTTCAATCAGCCCCAGCATTTT

j_call: TRBJ1-2
clone_size: -
d_call: -
v_call: TRBV29-1
cdr3_aa: CSVVKGDYGYTF
cdr3_nt: TGCAGCGTTGTGAAGGGGGACTATGGCTACACCTTC

j_call: TRBJ2-5
clone_size: -
d_call: TRBD1
v_call: TRBV5-1
cdr3_aa: CASRQTGDEETQYF
cdr3_nt: TGCGCCAGCCGTCAGACAGGGGACGAAGAGACCCAGTACTTC

j_call: TRBJ2-2
clone_size: -
d_call: -
v_call: TRBV27
cdr3_aa: CASSLPFGGPKTGELFF
cdr3_nt: TGTGCCAGCAGTTTACCCTTCGGGGGGCCGAAGACCGGGGAGCTGTTTTTT

j_call: TRBJ2-4
clone_size: -
d_call: -
v_call: TRBV2
cdr3_aa: CASSGDIAKNIQYF
cdr3_nt: TGTGCCAGCAGTGGAGACATAGCCAAAAACATTCAGTACTTC

j_call: TRBJ2-3
clone_size: -
d_call: TRBD1
v_call: TRBV4-3
cdr3_aa: CASSQEPQGVVDTQYF
cdr3_nt: TGCGCCAGCAGCCAAGAACCACAGGGGGTTGTAGATACGCAGTATTTT

j_call: TRBJ2-3
clone_size: -
d_call: TRBD2
v_call: TRBV7-3
cdr3_aa: CASSSLGGGFKDTQYF
cdr3_nt: TGTGCCAGCAGCAGTCTAGGCGGGGGGTTCAAAGATACGCAGTATTTT

j_call: TRBJ2-7
clone_size: -
d_call: -
v_call: TRBV4-1
cdr3_aa: CASSQDQGPYEQYF
cdr3_nt: TGCGCCAGCAGCCAAGATCAGGGACCCTACGAGCAGTACTTC

j_call: TRBJ2-1
clone_size: -
d_call: -
v_call: TRBV7-2
cdr3_aa: CASSLGTGPNEQFF
cdr3_nt: TGTGCCAGCAGCTTAGGGACCGGGCCCAATGAGCAGTTCTTC

j_call: TRBJ2-1
clone_size: -
d_call: -
v_call: TRBV4-1
cdr3_aa: CASSQEPTGNEQFF
cdr3_nt: TGCGCCAGCAGCCAAGAACCCACGGGTAATGAGCAGTTCTTC

j_call: TRBJ2-7
clone_size: -
d_call: TRBD2
v_call: TRBV4-3
cdr3_aa: CASSQVAGGSYEQYF
cdr3_nt: TGCGCCAGCAGCCAAGTAGCGGGAGGGTCCTACGAGCAGTACTTC

j_call: TRBJ1-5
clone_size: -
d_call: -
v_call: TRBV19
cdr3_aa: CASRAQGPQPQHF
cdr3_nt: TGTGCCAGTCGGGCTCAGGGACCTCAGCCCCAGCATTTT

j_call: TRBJ2-1
clone_size: -
d_call: -
v_call: TRBV4-1
cdr3_aa: CASSPGASPHNEQFF
cdr3_nt: TGCGCCAGCTCACCGGGGGCTAGCCCCCACAATGAGCAGTTCTTC

j_call: TRBJ2-1
clone_size: -
d_call: -
v_call: TRBV5-6
cdr3_aa: CASSLAGDNEQFF
cdr3_nt: TGTGCCAGCAGCTTGGCGGGGGACAATGAGCAGTTCTTC

j_call: TRBJ2-2
clone_size: -
d_call: -
v_call: TRBV21-1
cdr3_aa: CASSKGPKGELFF
cdr3_nt: TGTGCCAGCAGCAAAGGACCGAAAGGGGAGCTGTTTTTT

j_call: TRBJ1-1
clone_size: -
d_call: -
v_call: TRBV7-2
cdr3_aa: CASSLALNTEAFF
cdr3_nt: TGTGCCAGCAGCTTAGCGTTGAACACTGAAGCTTTCTTT

j_call: TRBJ1-3
clone_size: -
d_call: -
v_call: TRBV14
cdr3_aa: CASSISPPGNTIYF
cdr3_nt: TGTGCCAGCAGCATCAGTCCACCTGGAAACACCATATATTTT